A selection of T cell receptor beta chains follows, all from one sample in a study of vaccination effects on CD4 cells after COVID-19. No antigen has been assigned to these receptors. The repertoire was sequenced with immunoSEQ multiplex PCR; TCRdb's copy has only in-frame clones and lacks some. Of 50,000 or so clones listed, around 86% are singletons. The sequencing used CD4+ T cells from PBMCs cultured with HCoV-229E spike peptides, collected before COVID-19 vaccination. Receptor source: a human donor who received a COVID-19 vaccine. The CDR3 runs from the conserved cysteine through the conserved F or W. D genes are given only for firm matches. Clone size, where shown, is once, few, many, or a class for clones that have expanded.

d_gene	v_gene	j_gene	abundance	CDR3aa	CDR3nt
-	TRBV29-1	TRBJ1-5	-	CSVRMWGEGNQPQHF	TGCAGCGTTAGAATGTGGGGGGAAGGCAATCAGCCCCAGCATTTT
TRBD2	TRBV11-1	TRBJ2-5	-	CASSLGGTLETQYF	TGTGCCAGCAGCTTGGGAGGGACTCTGGAGACCCAGTACTTC
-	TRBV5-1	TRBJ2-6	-	CASSLDLVSGANVLTF	TGCGCCAGCAGCTTGGATCTTGTTTCTGGGGCCAACGTCCTGACTTTC
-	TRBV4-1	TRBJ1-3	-	CASSLGQPSGNTIYF	TGCGCCAGCAGCTTGGGACAACCCTCTGGAAACACCATATATTTT
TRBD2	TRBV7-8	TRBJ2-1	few	CASSLREGPPSSYNEQFF	TGTGCCAGCAGCTTACGGGAGGGACCCCCTAGCTCCTACAATGAGCAGTTCTTC
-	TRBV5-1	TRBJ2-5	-	CASSLSTGKETQYF	TGCGCCAGCAGCTTGTCAACAGGGAAAGAGACCCAGTACTTC
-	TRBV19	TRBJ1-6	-	CASRSGSPLHF	TGTGCCAGTAGATCCGGTTCACCCCTCCACTTT
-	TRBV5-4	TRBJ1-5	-	CASSWGGGGGSNQPQHF	TGTGCCAGCAGCTGGGGTGGCGGGGGCGGGAGCAATCAGCCCCAGCATTTT
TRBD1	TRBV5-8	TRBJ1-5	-	CASSFRQGTSNQPQHF	TGTGCCAGCAGCTTCCGACAGGGGACGAGCAATCAGCCCCAGCATTTT
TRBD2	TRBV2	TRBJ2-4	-	CASSETSGGLNIQYF	TGTGCCAGCAGTGAAACTAGCGGGGGGCTAAACATTCAGTACTTC
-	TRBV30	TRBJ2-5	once	CAWSVGGMVGVATQYF	TGTGCCTGGAGTGTGGGAGGTATGGTGGGAGTCGCGACCCAGTACTTC
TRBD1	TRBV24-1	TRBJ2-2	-	CATSDRTGLGTGELFF	TGTGCCACCAGTGACAGGACAGGGCTGGGGACCGGGGAGCTGTTTTTT
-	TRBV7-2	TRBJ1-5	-	CASSLRSNQPQHF	TGTGCCAGCAGCTTACGGAGTAATCAGCCCCAGCATTTT
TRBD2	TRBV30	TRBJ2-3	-	CAWKLAGARDTQYF	TGTGCCTGGAAGCTAGCGGGGGCAAGAGATACGCAGTATTTT
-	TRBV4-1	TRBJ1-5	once	CASSRDSNQPQHF	TGCGCCAGCAGCCGGGATAGCAATCAGCCCCAGCATTTT
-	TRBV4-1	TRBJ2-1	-	CASSQDMGTGYNEQFF	TGCGCCAGCAGCCAAGATATGGGGACCGGGTACAATGAGCAGTTCTTC
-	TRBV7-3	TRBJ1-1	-	CASSLRGSETEAFF	TGTGCCAGCAGCTTAAGGGGGTCGGAGACTGAAGCTTTCTTT
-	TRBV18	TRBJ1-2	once	CASSPGYGYTF	TGTGCCAGCTCACCGGGCTATGGCTACACCTTC
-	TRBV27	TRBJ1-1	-	CASIFDGLNTEAFF	TGTGCCAGCATCTTTGACGGGTTGAACACTGAAGCTTTCTTT
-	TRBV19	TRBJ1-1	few	CASSIVSGIMNTEAFF	TGTGCCAGTAGTATAGTGTCCGGGATCATGAACACTGAAGCTTTCTTT
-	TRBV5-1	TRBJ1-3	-	CASSPGGSGNTIYF	TGCGCCAGCAGCCCCGGGGGCTCTGGAAACACCATATATTTT
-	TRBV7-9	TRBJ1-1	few	CASSLRGLNTEAFF	TGTGCCAGCAGCCTCAGGGGTTTGAACACTGAAGCTTTCTTT
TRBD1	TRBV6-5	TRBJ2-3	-	CASSQDRGTDTQYF	TGTGCCAGCAGTCAGGACAGGGGCACAGATACGCAGTATTTT
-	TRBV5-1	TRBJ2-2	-	CASSLAVNRASGELFF	TGCGCCAGCAGCTTGGCGGTAAACAGGGCCAGCGGGGAGCTGTTTTTT
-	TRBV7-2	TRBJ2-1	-	CASSLLRFGVCFF	-
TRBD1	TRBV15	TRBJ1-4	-	CATSRGGAGGEEKLFF	TGTGCCACCAGCAGAGGAGGAGCAGGGGGCGAAGAAAAACTGTTTTTT
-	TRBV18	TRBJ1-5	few	CASSPLGDGGQPQHF	TGTGCCAGCTCACCGTTGGGTGATGGGGGTCAGCCCCAGCATTTT
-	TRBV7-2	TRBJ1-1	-	CAVGAEAFF	TGTGCCGTGGGGGCTGAAGCTTTCTTT
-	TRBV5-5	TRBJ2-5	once	CASSLGGGETQYF	TGTGCCAGCAGCTTGGGGGGTGGAGAGACCCAGTACTTC
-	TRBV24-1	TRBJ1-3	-	CATSDTGPSGNTIYF	TGTGCCACCAGTGATACCGGGCCCTCTGGAAACACCATATATTTT
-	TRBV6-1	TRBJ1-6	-	CASQGVDNSPLHF	TGTGCCAGCCAGGGAGTGGACAATTCACCCCTCCACTTT
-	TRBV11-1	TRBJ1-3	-	CASSLMPGSGNTIYF	TGTGCCAGCAGCTTGATGCCGGGCTCTGGAAACACCATATATTTT
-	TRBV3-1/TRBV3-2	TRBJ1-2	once	CASSQVGSTGGTF	TGTGCCAGCAGCCAAGTAGGGAGTACGGGCGGCACCTTC
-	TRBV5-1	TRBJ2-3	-	CASRKEYRTDTQYF	TGCGCCAGCAGGAAAGAGTACAGGACAGATACGCAGTATTTT
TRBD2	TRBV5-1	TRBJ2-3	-	CASSFSGATDTQYF	TGCGCCAGCAGCTTTAGCGGGGCAACAGATACGCAGTATTTT
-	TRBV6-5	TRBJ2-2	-	CASSYATESGELFF	TGTGCCAGCAGTTACGCGACAGAGTCCGGGGAGCTGTTTTTT
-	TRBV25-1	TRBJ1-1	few	CASSRTGTVEAFF	TGTGCCAGCAGTAGAACCGGGACGGTTGAAGCTTTCTTT
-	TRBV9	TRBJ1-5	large	CASSVDAGGGNQPQHF	TGTGCCAGCAGCGTAGACGCGGGGGGAGGCAATCAGCCCCAGCATTTT
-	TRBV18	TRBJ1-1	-	CASSPRVGGDTEAFF	TGTGCCAGCTCACCACGCGTGGGGGGCGACACTGAAGCTTTCTTT
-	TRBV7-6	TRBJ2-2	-	CASSSQTQNTGELFF	TGTGCCAGCAGCTCCCAAACACAGAACACCGGGGAGCTGTTTTTT
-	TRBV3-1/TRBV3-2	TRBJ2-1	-	CASSPPWGADLNNEQFF	TGTGCCAGCAGCCCCCCCTGGGGAGCGGACCTAAACAATGAGCAGTTCTTC
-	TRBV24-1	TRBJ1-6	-	CATRTLTVCNSPLHF	TGTGCCACCAGGACTTTGACAGTCTGTAATTCACCCCTCCACTTT
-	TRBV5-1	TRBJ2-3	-	CASSLVSGSTDTQYF	TGCGCCAGCAGCTTGGTCTCCGGGAGCACAGATACGCAGTATTTT
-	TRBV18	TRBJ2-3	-	CASSPGGLLTDTQYF	TGTGCCAGCTCACCGGGGGGCCTCCTTACGGATACGCAGTATTTT
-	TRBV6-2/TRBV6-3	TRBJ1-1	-	CASSYGRSNTEAFF	TGTGCCAGCAGTTACGGCAGGTCGAACACTGAAGCTTTCTTT
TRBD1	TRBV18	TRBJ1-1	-	CASSRDSLRTEAFF	TGTGCCAGCTCACGGGACAGCTTGCGAACCGAAGCTTTCTTT
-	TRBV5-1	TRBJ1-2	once	CASSLTAATNYGYTF	TGCGCCAGCAGCCTAACGGCCGCAACTAACTATGGCTACACCTTC
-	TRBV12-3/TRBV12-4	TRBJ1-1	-	CASSQTTKAFF	TGTGCCAGCAGTCAAACTACTAAAGCTTTCTTT
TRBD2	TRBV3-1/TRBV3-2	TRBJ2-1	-	CASSLLAGPYNEQFF	TGTGCCAGCAGTTTACTAGCGGGGCCCTACAATGAGCAGTTCTTC
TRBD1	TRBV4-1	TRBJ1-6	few	CASSPLDRDNSPLHF	TGCGCCAGCAGCCCCCTTGACAGGGATAATTCACCCCTCCACTTT
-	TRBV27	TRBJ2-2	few	CASRRGGTGELFF	TGTGCCAGTCGAAGGGGTGGTACCGGGGAGCTGTTTTTT
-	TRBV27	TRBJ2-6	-	CASSLFGSASGANVLTF	TGTGCCAGCAGTTTATTCGGTTCGGCATCTGGGGCCAACGTCCTGACTTTC
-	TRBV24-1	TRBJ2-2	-	CATSDLYRGDTGELFF	TGTGCCACCAGTGATTTGTATAGGGGTGACACCGGGGAGCTGTTTTTT
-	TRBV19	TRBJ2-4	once	CASNPGSSGNIQYF	TGTGCCAGTAACCCGGGTTCTTCGGGAAACATTCAGTACTTC
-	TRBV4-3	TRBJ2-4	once	CASSQEGRNIQYF	TGCGCCAGCAGCCAAGAGGGTAGGAACATTCAGTACTTC